Following are 29 T cell receptor beta chains from one sample sequenced in a study of cytomegalovirus exposure and HLA in healthy donors. The PCR employed 60 Vbeta primers together with 13 Jbeta primers. Libraries were prepared by immunoSEQ multiplex PCR; TCRdb keeps only in-frame clonotypes and omits some of them. This table holds about 110,000 clones, 70% to 85% found once. The sequenced material came from PBMCs. The receptor set was obtained from a man in his sixties in good health and CMV-seronegative.

The chain combines TRBV5-6 with TRBJ1-1, with D uncertain. Germline V CDR1 and CDR2: SGHDT, YYEEEE. Trimming removed 0 bases from V and 5 bases from J, with 11 bases in between. CDR3 length: 14 amino acids. CDR3 sequence (DNA): TGTGCCAGCAGCTTGGACTCTCTGGTGACTGAAGCTTTCTTT. It codes for CASSLDSLVTEAFF.

The chain is built from TRBV4-2 and TRBJ2-3; 12 nucleotides line up with TRBD2. Germline V gene sequence: CDR1 LGHNA, CDR2 YNFKEQ. This CDR3 comprises 18 residues. Trimming took 0 bases from V and 5 from J; bases not matched to a gene: 9. The CDR3 DNA reads as TGTGCCAGCAGCCAAGACCCACTAGCGGGGGGCCGGATAGATACGCAGTATTTT. It yields the protein CASSQDPLAGGRIDTQYF.

V gene TRBV28 combines with J gene TRBJ2-1, with 12 bases fitting TRBD2. The CDR3 is 16 residues long. The junction had 7 bases not matched to a gene; V was cut back by 2 bases and J by 8 bases. CDR1 is MDHEN and CDR2 is SYDVKM in the germline V gene. CDR3 residues: CASSLGLAGGLDEQFF. The CDR3 DNA sequence: TGTGCCAGCAGTTTAGGTCTAGCGGGGGGGTTGGATGAGCAGTTCTTC.

The rearrangement uses TRBV25-1 and TRBJ1-5, with D possibly being TRBD1 (5 bases). Trimming removed 2 bases at V and 5 bases at J, with 19 bases between. Germline-derived CDR1 and CDR2 are MGHDK and SYGVNS. The CDR3 has 17 residues. CDR3 nucleotides: TGTGCCAGCAGTGAAAGGGGAATTTCGGGGGAAGATCAGCCCCAGCATTTT. As protein: CASSERGISGEDQPQHF.

The V and J genes are TRBV7-9 and TRBJ2-5; possibly TRBD1 for D (6 bases). The CDR3 runs 16 residues. Germline V lookup: CDR1 SEHNR, CDR2 FQNEAQ (reference sequence). V was pared by 5 bases and J by 9 bases, with 25 bases between. The CDR3 loop reads CASSLGAQRANDPQYF. CDR3 nucleotide sequence: TGTGCCAGCAGCCTGGGGGCTCAAAGGGCTAACGATCCCCAGTACTTC.

The chain couples TRBV11-2 to TRBJ2-5; weak D call: TRBD1 (6 bases). Germline lookup yields CDR1 SGHAT and CDR2 FQNNGV. The CDR3 sequence is 15 residues long. Trimming removed 5 bases from V and 5 bases from J, with 18 bases in between. CDR3 coding DNA: TGTGCCAGCAGCCCCTCGACAAGGCAGGGGGAGACCCAGTACTTC. As protein: CASSPSTRQGETQYF.

V gene TRBV25-1 combines with J gene TRBJ2-2; TRBD1 matches at 7 bases. The CDR3 loop spans 16 amino acids. The J segment lost 1 base and the V segment lost 6 bases, leaving 8 bases of the junction unmatched. From germline, CDR1 is MGHDK and CDR2 SYGVNS. CDR3 DNA: TGTGCCAGCAGAGGGACAGATACCGTGAACACCGGGGAGCTGTTTTTT. Amino acid sequence: CASRGTDTVNTGELFF.

To note about this clone: In this CDR3 the conserved last residue, phenylalanine or tryptophan, is missing, so a read error is likely. This chain links TRBV28 with TRBJ1-1; a possible D gene is TRBD1 (5 bases). Germline values: CDR1 MDHEN, CDR2 SYDVKM. CDR3 size: 15 residues. The ends were cut back, 5 bases at V and 3 bases at J, with 16 bases in the middle. The CDR3 DNA is TGTGCCAGCAGTCAAGTTCCAAAAGGGGACACTGAAGCTTTCCTT. As protein: CASSQVPKGDTEAFL.

The V call is TRBV7-8, the J call TRBJ1-1; D is perhaps TRBD1 (6 bases). This CDR3 has 14 amino acids. Trimming cost V 5 bases and J 5 bases, with 15 bases left between them. Germline V gene sequence: CDR1 SGHVS, CDR2 FQNEAQ. The CDR3 sequence: CASSLRTDGTEAFF. The CDR3 nucleotides read TGTGCCAGCAGCCTACGGACAGATGGGACTGAAGCTTTCTTT.

The genes are TRBV7-7 and TRBJ2-5; 7 bases line up with TRBD2. The V and J ends lost 6 bases and 5 bases, in that order; junction bases with no gene match: 12. The CDR3 sequence is 15 residues long. Per the germline V gene, CDR1 is SSHAT and CDR2 is FNYEAQ (reference sequence). The CDR3 bases are TGTGCCAGCAGTCTATTTACTAGCGCCGATGAGACCCAGTACTTC. Translation gives CASSLFTSADETQYF.

The chain recombines TRBV5-4 with TRBJ1-2, with 8 bases fitting TRBD1. With V trimmed by 4 bases and J by 5 bases, 7 bases remained unmatched. CDR3 size: 14 residues. Germline V gene data show CDR1 as SGHNT and CDR2 as YYREEE (reference sequence). CDR3 coding DNA: TGTGCCAGCAGCCTGTGGACAGGGCGGTATGGCTACACCTTC. This sequence encodes CASSLWTGRYGYTF.

The rearrangement uses TRBV5-1 and TRBJ1-4; 7 bases align to TRBD1. The CDR3 totals 14 residues. V trimming: 4 bases; J trimming: 4 bases; junction bases outside the gene matches: 4. Germline V lookup: CDR1 SGHRS, CDR2 YFSETQ. The CDR3 is CASSPGTVNEKLFF. CDR3 bases: TGCGCCAGCAGCCCCGGGACAGTTAATGAAAAACTGTTTTTT.

V gene TRBV5-5 combines with J gene TRBJ1-2; TRBD1 aligns across 7 bases. This CDR3 contains 14 residues. In germline, CDR1 is SGHKS, CDR2 YYEKEE (reference sequence). V was clipped by 1 base and J by 8 bases; unmatched bases: 8. The CDR3 DNA is TGTGCCAGCAGCTTGCTCGAGGGGGCGCTGGGCTACACCTTC. Amino acids: CASSLLEGALGYTF.

The genes are TRBV10-2 and TRBJ1-1; D is uncertain. The CDR3 consists of 14 residues. Per germline, CDR1 WSHSY and CDR2 SAAADI. V was shortened by 3 bases and J by 8 bases, with 16 bases between the two germline ends. Here the CDR3 reads CASSEPGSQREAFF. In DNA form, the CDR3 reads TGCGCCAGCAGTGAACCGGGGTCCCAGCGGGAAGCTTTCTTT.

The chain couples TRBV7-2 to TRBJ1-1; 9 positions match TRBD1. Germline assignment: CDR1 SGHTA and CDR2 FQGNSA. There are 15 residues in the CDR3. The V and J ends lost 4 bases and 9 bases, in that order; junction bases with no gene match: 12. The CDR3 coding sequence is TGTGCCAGCAGCTCCACCGGGACAGGGCAAGGAAAAGCTTTCTTT. Residues: CASSSTGTGQGKAFF.

The chain is built from TRBV10-3 and TRBJ2-2; tentative D call: TRBD1 (7 bases). There are 14 residues in the CDR3. V lost 7 bases to trimming and J lost 4 bases, with 13 bases between them. The germline CDR1 and CDR2 sequences are ENHRY and SYGVKD. The CDR3: CAIKGAGGTGELFF. The CDR3 nucleotides are TGTGCCATCAAGGGGGCCGGGGGCACCGGGGAGCTGTTTTTT.

The V gene is TRBV5-4, the J gene TRBJ1-5; D may be TRBD1 (5 bases). CDR1 and CDR2 (germline): SGHNT, YYREEE (reference sequence). V was clipped by 3 bases and J by 8 bases, with 15 bases between them. This CDR3 has 14 residues. The CDR3 loop is CASSSAGEEKPQHF. CDR3 coding DNA: TGTGCCAGCAGCTCGGCGGGGGAAGAGAAGCCCCAGCATTTT.

In this sample, this clone turned up once. This chain uses TRBV15 with TRBJ1-2; perhaps TRBD1 as D (6 bases). This CDR3 comprises 17 residues. Germline loops: CDR1 LNHNV, CDR2 YYDKDF (reference sequence). V was cut by 4 bases and J by 1 base, with 19 bases left in between. CDR3 DNA sequence: TGTGCCACCAGCACACCCGGGGCCCGAGGGGGTAACTATGGCTACACCTTC. Amino acid sequence: CATSTPGARGGNYGYTF. Together with reference TRBV15 and TRBJ1-2, the CDR3 gives the full variable domain: DAMVIQNPRYQVTQFGKPVTLSCSQTLNHNVMYWYQQKSSQAPKLLFHYYDKDFNNEADTPDNFQSRRPNTSFCFLDIRSPGLGDTAMYLCATSTPGARGGNYGYTFGSGTRLTVV.

The chain has TRBV19 and TRBJ1-2; no definite D call. The CDR3 totals 11 residues. Trimming took 3 bases from V and 7 from J, leaving 6 bases between them. Germline CDR1 reads LNHDA; CDR2 reads SQIVND (reference sequence). In DNA, the CDR3 is TGTGCCAGTAGTATCGTCGGTGGCTACACCTTC. This translates into CASSIVGGYTF.

This clone showed up just a few times. This chain uses TRBV4-2 with TRBJ2-3; TRBD2 aligns across 11 bases. Germline loops: CDR1 LGHNA, CDR2 YNFKEQ. The CDR3 is made up of 17 amino acids. With V trimmed by 1 base and J by 2 bases, 5 bases remained unmatched. This CDR3 is CASSQGASGGPTDTQYF. DNA for the CDR3: TGTGCCAGCAGCCAAGGGGCTAGCGGGGGGCCCACAGATACGCAGTATTTT.

The J gene is TRBJ2-1, the V gene TRBV11-1; D might be TRBD2 (5 bases). Germline V gives CDR1 SGHAT, CDR2 FQDESV (reference sequence). The CDR3 runs to 15 residues. The V end was cut by 2 bases, the J end by 3 bases, with 11 bases between. CDR3 sequence (DNA): TGTGCCAGCAGCTTAAGGGCTAGCAGCTACAATGAGCAGTTCTTC. This codes for CASSLRASSYNEQFF.

The chain uses TRBV6-5 and TRBJ2-1; 9 bases agree with TRBD1. CDR3 length: 15 amino acids. Germline CDR1 reads MNHEY; CDR2 reads SVGAGI. J gave up 0 bases and V 4 bases, and 1 base lay outside the gene matches. As DNA, the CDR3 is TGTGCCAGCAGTTCGGACAGGGGCTCCTACAATGAGCAGTTCTTC. Translation: CASSSDRGSYNEQFF.

In nucleotides, the CDR3 is TGTGCCAGCAGCCGCCGGACAGGGGAGCCTGAAGCTTTCTTT. Protein product: CASSRRTGEPEAFF. The chain uses TRBV5-4 and TRBJ1-1; 9 positions agree with TRBD1. With 4 bases clipped from V and 6 bases from J, the junction kept 7 bases outside the gene matches. The CDR3 is 14 residues long. Per the germline V gene, CDR1 is SGHNT and CDR2 is YYREEE (reference sequence).

The chain recombines TRBV19 with TRBJ1-1, with a possible D match to TRBD1 (6 bases). The V and J ends lost 5 bases and 6 bases respectively, with 13 bases between them. Germline V CDR1 and CDR2: LNHDA, SQIVND (reference sequence). The CDR3 length is 13 residues. The CDR3 nucleotides are TGTGCCAGTAGTGCCGACAGGTACGCTGAAGCTTTCTTT. As protein: CASSADRYAEAFF.

The V gene is TRBV10-3, the J gene TRBJ2-5; no clear D. The ends were cut back, 0 bases at V and 1 base at J, with 12 bases in the middle. In germline, CDR1 is ENHRY, CDR2 SYGVKD. The CDR3 consists of 16 residues. The CDR3 loop is CAISESTAPTQETQYF. In nucleotides, the CDR3 is TGTGCCATCAGTGAGTCGACTGCCCCTACCCAAGAGACCCAGTACTTC.

This clone has only one observation. Other DNA sequences of this sample code for an identical CDR3. This chain uses TRBV6-5 with TRBJ1-1, with no clear D. Trimming stripped 3 bases from V and 1 base from J, with 6 bases between. The CDR3 runs to 13 residues. Germline assignment: CDR1 MNHEY and CDR2 SVGAGI. CDR3 sequence reads: CASSYRGNTEAFF. The CDR3 DNA reads TGTGCCAGCAGTTATCGCGGGAACACTGAAGCTTTCTTT.

This sequence joins TRBV5-3 and TRBJ1-5; D not resolved. TRBV5-3 falls under the ORF class, with uncertain function. V was cut by 6 bases and J by 9 bases, with 10 bases left in between. This CDR3 region has 11 residues. In DNA, the CDR3 is TGTGCCAGAATCCTATCGCGGCCCCAGCATTTT. Protein sequence: CARILSRPQHF.

The chain joins TRBV10-2 to TRBJ1-6, with TRBD1 identical over 10 bases. Trimming cost V 7 bases and J 3 bases; bases outside gene matches: 6. Germline-derived CDR1 and CDR2 are WSHSY and SAAADI. CDR3 length equals 16 residues. CDR3 DNA sequence: TGCGCCAGCACCTCGGGGGACAGGGGCTATAATTCACCCCTCCACTTT. Translating it yields CASTSGDRGYNSPLHF.

The J gene is TRBJ1-1, the V gene TRBV18; unclear D gene. The CDR3 runs to 12 residues. From germline, CDR1 is KGHSH and CDR2 LQKENI. V gave up 1 base and J gave up 11 bases, with 11 bases separating them. This CDR3 is CASSPRQLEAFF. Here the CDR3 DNA reads TGTGCCAGCTCACCACGACAACTCGAGGCTTTCTTT.